The rows below give T cell receptor beta chains drawn from one sample of a study of cytomegalovirus exposure and HLA in healthy donors. Data came from immunoSEQ multiplex PCR; TCRdb stores just in-frame clones and leaves some out. The repertoire has just over 150,000 clones, about 88% of them found once; the top ten carry approximately 2%. Sequencing used PBMCs. The receptors shown here come from a woman under 30 in good health and CMV-seronegative. CDR3s include the opening cysteine and the closing phenylalanine or tryptophan. The order of the fields is clone size, V gene, J gene, D gene, CDR3 protein, CDR3 DNA. The D gene is left open where the match is weak. Expanded clones get a size class; other rows say once, few or many, or leave the size out.

NA,TRBV6-6,TRBJ1-5,TRBD1,CASSTGTGGPNQPQHF,TGTGCCAGCAGCACCGGGACAGGTGGACCCAATCAGCCCCAGCATTTT
once,TRBV7-6,TRBJ2-2,NA,CASSLSRELFF,TGTGCCAGCAGCCTCTCCCGGGAGCTGTTTTTT
NA,TRBV7-9,TRBJ1-2,TRBD1,CASSFGIGQGNPHGYTF,TGTGCCAGCAGCTTTGGGATCGGACAGGGCAATCCCCATGGCTACACCTTC
NA,TRBV5-1,TRBJ1-3,NA,CASSLQVSGNTIYF,TGCGCCAGCAGCTTACAGGTCTCTGGAAACACCATATATTTT
NA,TRBV10-2,TRBJ2-7,TRBD2,CASYTGGGGNYEQYF,TGCGCCAGCTACACGGGGGGAGGAGGTAACTACGAGCAGTACTTC
few,TRBV4-1,TRBJ2-7,TRBD2,CASSQFLGGIYEQSF,TGCGCCAGCAGCCAATTTCTCGGGGGGATCTACGAGCAGTCCTTC
NA,TRBV6-5,TRBJ2-7,TRBD2,CASGRTEQYF,TGTGCGAGCGGGAGAACCGAGCAGTACTTC
NA,TRBV27,TRBJ2-5,TRBD2,CASSSTVGAGVQETQYF,TGTGCCAGCAGTTCCACCGTCGGAGCGGGGGTCCAAGAGACCCAGTACTTC
NA,TRBV2,TRBJ1-5,NA,CASCYRLRNQPQHF,TGTGCCTCGTGTTACAGGCTTCGGAATCAGCCCCAGCATTTT
NA,TRBV5-1,TRBJ2-7,TRBD1,CASSLAGGGYEQYF,TGCGCCAGCAGCCTAGCAGGGGGCGGGTACGAGCAGTACTTC
NA,TRBV4-2,TRBJ1-1,NA,CASSQEPGTEAFF,TGTGCCAGCAGCCAAGAACCCGGGACTGAAGCTTTCTTT
NA,TRBV27,TRBJ2-5,NA,CASSSGTSRQETQYF,TGTGCCAGCAGCTCCGGGACATCACGCCAAGAGACCCAGTACTTC
NA,TRBV28,TRBJ2-7,TRBD1,CASTVDRATNEQYF,TGTGCCAGCACCGTAGACAGGGCCACCAACGAGCAGTACTTC
NA,TRBV18,TRBJ2-1,TRBD1,CASSPRVGTGSLHEQFF,TGTGCCAGCTCACCACGGGTAGGGACAGGGTCCCTCCATGAGCAGTTCTTC
NA,TRBV7-9,TRBJ2-1,TRBD2,CASSLSGDYNEQFF,TGTGCCAGCAGCTTAAGCGGGGATTACAATGAGCAGTTCTTC
few,TRBV30,TRBJ1-4,TRBD1,CAWSAGDRGGKEKLFF,TGTGCCTGGTCAGCAGGGGACAGGGGGGGGAAGGAAAAACTGTTTTTT
NA,TRBV7-6,TRBJ2-4,TRBD2,CASSLAGGSKNIQYF,TGTGCCAGCAGCCTAGCTGGCGGGAGCAAAAACATTCAGTACTTC
NA,TRBV4-1,TRBJ1-4,NA,CASSLQGANEKLFF,TGCGCCAGCAGCCTACAGGGAGCTAATGAAAAACTGTTTTTT
NA,TRBV5-1,TRBJ2-5,TRBD2,CASSLDRPGYSGIGETQYF,TGCGCCAGCAGCTTGGATCGCCCAGGATATAGCGGGATCGGTGAGACCCAGTACTTC
NA,TRBV29-1,TRBJ1-2,NA,CSVEPRDGYTF,TGCAGCGTTGAACCCAGGGATGGCTACACCTTC
NA,TRBV14,TRBJ1-2,NA,CASSQDSRFNYGYTF,TGTGCCAGCAGCCAAGATTCCAGATTTAACTATGGCTACACCTTC
NA,TRBV27,TRBJ2-1,TRBD1,CASGSGGSLNEQFF,TGTGCCAGCGGGTCAGGGGGCTCGTTGAATGAGCAGTTCTTC
NA,TRBV6-5,TRBJ2-1,TRBD2,CAGPRCSGAYNEQFF,TGTGCCGGCCCACGTTGTAGCGGGGCCTACAATGAGCAGTTCTTC
NA,TRBV19,TRBJ1-2,TRBD1,CASADRDRYGYTF,TGTGCCAGCGCAGACAGGGATCGGTATGGCTACACCTTC
NA,TRBV28,TRBJ2-7,NA,CASSLRSDEQYF,TGTGCCAGCAGTTTAAGGAGCGACGAGCAGTACTTC
NA,TRBV28,TRBJ1-6,TRBD1,CASSPGQGTSPLHF,TGTGCCAGCAGTCCGGGACAGGGAACCTCACCCCTCCACTTT
NA,TRBV27,TRBJ1-5,NA,CASSPGDGGKEPQHF,TGTGCCAGCAGCCCTGGAGACGGGGGGAAGGAGCCCCAGCATTTT
NA,TRBV6-5,TRBJ2-2,TRBD2,CASSSSGRAPGELFF,TGTGCCAGCAGTTCTAGCGGGAGGGCCCCCGGGGAGCTGTTTTTT
NA,TRBV9,TRBJ1-5,TRBD1,CASSVERTGGPQHF,TGTGCCAGCAGCGTAGAAAGAACAGGGGGACCCCAGCATTTT
NA,TRBV10-3,TRBJ2-7,NA,CAISEAYSTAASSYEQYF,TGTGCCATCAGTGAGGCATACTCGACGGCAGCTAGCTCCTACGAGCAGTACTTC
NA,TRBV2,TRBJ1-2,TRBD1,CASSDLPGQGRSYTF,TGTGCCAGCAGTGACCTCCCGGGACAGGGAAGGAGCTACACCTTC
NA,TRBV1,TRBJ2-5,NA,CTSSPGGPGETQYF,TGCACCAGCAGCCCGGGGGGGCCGGGGGAGACCCAGTACTTC
once,TRBV6-5,TRBJ2-5,NA,CASSYDPSQETQYF,TGTGCCAGCAGTTACGATCCCAGCCAAGAGACCCAGTACTTC
NA,TRBV5-1,TRBJ1-2,TRBD1,CASSSDRGISGYTF,TGCGCCAGCAGCAGCGACAGGGGAATCTCTGGCTACACCTTC
NA,TRBV9,TRBJ2-7,NA,CASSSSGGYEQYF,TGTGCCAGCAGCTCTTCCGGGGGCTACGAGCAGTACTTC
NA,TRBV6-1,TRBJ2-2,NA,CASRKAGRVVGELFF,TGTGCCAGCAGAAAGGCGGGGAGAGTAGTCGGGGAGCTGTTTTTT
NA,TRBV6-4,TRBJ2-7,TRBD2,CASSAGTSGRDPYEQYF,TGTGCCAGCAGCGCCGGGACTAGCGGGAGAGATCCCTACGAGCAGTACTTC
NA,TRBV7-2,TRBJ2-3,TRBD2,CASTSAGVSTDTQYF,TGTGCCAGCACCTCTGCGGGAGTTTCGACAGATACGCAGTATTTT
NA,TRBV30,TRBJ2-7,NA,CAWSVYQLYEQYF,TGTGCCTGGAGTGTATATCAACTTTACGAGCAGTACTTC
NA,TRBV25-1,TRBJ1-2,TRBD1,CASSELGRGKSDGYTF,TGTGCCAGCAGTGAATTAGGCAGGGGGAAGAGTGATGGCTACACCTTC
NA,TRBV27,TRBJ2-1,NA,CASSFGRVGEQFF,TGTGCCAGCAGTTTTGGCAGGGTAGGTGAGCAGTTCTTC